This T cell receptor beta chain was recovered during a study of vaccination effects on CD4 cells after COVID-19 (dated by TCRdb to the early 2020s). In terms of the full investigation: Each participant got two doses of an mRNA SARS-CoV-2 vaccine, either BNT162b2 or mRNA-1273. The study compared SARS-CoV-2 spike-specific CD4+ TCR repertoires before and after mRNA vaccination in COVID-19 convalescent patients and infection-naive vaccine recipients. The full study included 9 to 10 COVID-19 convalescent patients and a few SARS-CoV-2-naive healthy vaccine recipients. Cultures from other donors in the study were sequenced with the Oncomine TCR Beta short-read assay on an Illumina iSeq 100.

What the work shows at the level of the full study, not this receptor alone: Limitations of the study were the small number of convalescent patients and the absence of early post-infection timepoints. In healthy vaccine recipients, vaccine-induced clones were almost all SARS-CoV-2 mono-reactive, with only 1 of 255 being cross-reactive with common cold coronaviruses. At late post-vaccination timepoints, both infection-induced and vaccine-induced clones showed marked clonal contraction, consistent with waning T cell responses.

In the ViraFEST assay, PBMC were stimulated with viral peptide pools, and antigen-specific CD4+ T cell clonotypes were then identified by expansion using TCR sequencing. After around eleven days of culture, CD4+ T cells were isolated with the EasySep CD4+ T cell isolation kit. None of the healthy vaccine recipients had a prior SARS-CoV-2 infection, which was confirmed by nucleocapsid antibody tests that came back negative both before and after vaccination. A few million PBMC per well were cultured with approximately 10 ug/ml peptides in IMDM containing around 4.6% human AB serum, 10 IU/ml IL-2 and gentamicin. Half of the culture medium was replaced with fresh IL-2-containing medium on days 3 and 7. Each peptide stimulation condition was cultured in triplicate wells unless otherwise noted. PBMC were separated from whole blood using Ficoll-Paque Plus gradient centrifugation and were then either cryopreserved at -140C or used fresh. The overlapping peptide pools covered the spike proteins of SARS-CoV-2 as well as those of the common cold coronaviruses HCoV-NL63, HCoV-OC43 and HCoV-229E. The QIAamp micro DNA kit was used to extract genomic DNA from the cultured CD4+ T cells.

Note on this clone: There is no known antigen for this receptor. No clone much larger than this one lies a single base away; base qualities are absent.

CDR1 and CDR2 are drawn from the germline V gene (reference sequence): SEHNR, FQNEAQ. The CDR3 covers 15 residues, taking in both the cysteine and the phenylalanine. The retained sequence is limited to the CDR3, 45 bases, with the frame set at the first base. The trim is 10 bases for V and 0 bases for J, with a gap of 15 bases between the germline ends. Library method: the immunoSEQ multiplex PCR assay. DNA from the cultured, isolated CD4+ T cells was subjected to TCR beta CDR3 sequencing. The original pipeline was this. Non-productive TCR sequences were removed and reads were trimmed to the CDR3 region, keeping CDR3s of at least 7 amino acids. The MANAFEST web app was used to pick out antigen-specific clonotypes by comparing their expansion in peptide wells with that in reference cultures. To count as positive, a clone had to show expansion at FDR<0.05 compared with the reference and with all other wells, an odds ratio above 5, and a frequency above 0.1% in two replicate wells. A clonotype was called cross-reactive if it was significantly expanded both in SARS-CoV-2 spike wells and in at least one common cold coronavirus spike condition. Levenshtein distance calculated with the stringdist R package was used to assess CDR3 similarity, and unrooted trees were constructed with ape in R 3.6.1. The clones in this table, taken by TCRdb from immuneACCESS, are in-frame only. Not every clone is retained; where verified, under half of the shortfall comes from an unresolved V gene, and the cause of the rest is unknown. V, J and clone size reflect that table, while D and trimming were determined from the DNA. The sample table contains about 25,000 clones; only one count was recorded for 76% of them. The ten largest clones take up about a tenth of the sample.

This clonotype originated in a human donor who received a COVID-19 vaccine. The sequencing here drew on CD4+ T cells from PBMCs cultured with HCoV-NL63 spike peptides, taken before COVID-19 vaccination. The cell subset or site label for this specimen denotes: HCoV-NL63 spike overlapping peptide pool stimulation. Recombination linked TRBV7-9 to TRBJ1-4; the D gene lacks a confident call. CDR3 sequence: CAISPITATNEKLFF. The DNA sequence reads TGTGCCATCTCACCAATTACAGCAACTAATGAAAAACTGTTTTTT.